The 22 T cell receptor beta chains reported below all come from one sample, sequenced in a study of T-cell memory formation after mild COVID-19. TCRdb itself ran the 5' RACE reads through MiXCR, one entry per CDR3 protein. The data show around 320,000 distinct CDR3 sequences, 13% to 15% seen once. The sample consisted of PBMCs or a T cell subset sorted from them (not recorded which). These receptors all stem from a man in his late teens or twenties who had mild COVID-19 (a few samples of this study predate the infection). Cell type and time point are not known.

The genes are TRBV7-9 and TRBJ1-1, with a tentative D call TRBD1 (5 bases). Trimming took off 5 bases at V and 8 bases at J, with 18 bases between the two ends. CDR1 and CDR2 (germline): SEHNR, FQNEAQ (reference sequence). The CDR3 runs to 14 residues. This chain's CDR3 is CASSPVGGRKEAFF. The CDR3 region has the DNA TGTGCCAGCAGCCCCGTGGGGGGTCGCAAAGAAGCTTTCTTT.

This clonotype was counted between two and nine times. The V and J genes are TRBV7-2 and TRBJ1-6; D call uncertain. The CDR3 extends over 15 amino acids. Trimming cost V 0 bases and J 13 bases, with 16 bases left between them. Germline loops: CDR1 SGHTA, CDR2 FQGNSA. The CDR3 sequence is CASSLAGRELNPLHF. The CDR3 DNA is TGTGCCAGCAGCTTAGCCGGACGCGAATTGAACCCCCTCCACTTT. Based on the CDR3 plus reference TRBV7-2 and TRBJ1-6, the full variable domain is GAGVSQSPSNKVTEKGKDVELRCDPISGHTALYWYRQSLGQGLEFLIYFQGNSAPDKSGLPSDRFSAERTGGSVSTLTIQRTQQEDSAVYLCASSLAGRELNPLHFGNGTRLTVT.

This rearrangement joins TRBV10-3 to TRBJ1-6; 9 nucleotides line up with TRBD1. V was pared by 8 bases and J by 11 bases, with 13 bases of the junction left unmatched. The CDR3 has 15 residues. The germline V gene encodes CDR1 ENHRY and CDR2 SYGVKD. CDR3 sequence (DNA): TGTGCCATCGGGCGACCGGGACAGGGTTCAGCACCCCTCCACTTT. Amino acids: CAIGRPGQGSAPLHF.

The gene calls are TRBV18 and TRBJ1-1, with a possible D match to TRBD1 (5 bases). V lost 3 bases and J 5 bases, leaving 13 bases between the germline ends. CDR1 and CDR2 from the germline V gene are KGHSH and LQKENI. The CDR3 is 14 residues long. CDR3 sequence reads: CASSPASRVTEAFF. In DNA, the CDR3 is TGTGCCAGCTCACCGGCCTCCAGGGTGACTGAAGCTTTCTTT.

J is TRBJ2-2 and V is TRBV12-3 or TRBV12-4; no clear D. CDR3 length: 14 residues. Trimming stripped 3 bases from V and 1 base from J, with 6 bases between. CDR3 in DNA: TGTGCCAGCAGTTTTCTAGGGAACACCGGGGAGCTGTTTTTT. It specifies CASSFLGNTGELFF.

This clonotype was seen repeatedly, ten times or more. The chain recombines TRBV19 with TRBJ1-5; 8 positions agree with TRBD1. CDR3 length equals 14 residues. Germline values: CDR1 LNHDA, CDR2 SQIVND (reference sequence). V gave up 5 bases and J gave up 6 bases; unmatched junction bases: 6. For the CDR3, the DNA is TGTGCCAGTAGTCCCAGGGGGCTGGGTCAGCCCCAGCATTTT. It encodes CASSPRGLGQPQHF.

This clonotype was seen repeatedly, ten times or more. The rearrangement joins TRBV5-1 to TRBJ2-7; 8 nucleotides line up with TRBD1. This CDR3 region has 13 residues. V shed 3 bases and J 5 bases; nucleotides not matched to a gene: 4. Germline V lookup: CDR1 SGHRS, CDR2 YFSETQ. The CDR3 DNA follows: TGCGCCAGCAGCTGGACAGGGCGTGACGAGCAGTACGTC. Amino acids: CASSWTGRDEQYV.

This clonotype was detected only once. The junction shows a germline mismatch at one end, possibly a read error. The chain combines TRBV6-1 with TRBJ1-6, with D uncertain. This CDR3 contains 13 residues. Germline V gene data show CDR1 as MNHNS and CDR2 as SASEGT. DNA of the CDR3: TGTGCGAGCAGGACCGAGCTAAGGTCACCCCTCCACTTT. Amino acid sequence: CASRTELRSPLHF.

This clonotype was counted between two and nine times. V usage is TRBV4-1 and J usage is TRBJ1-1; perhaps TRBD1 as D (6 bases). This CDR3 is built from 15 residues. Germline CDR1 reads MGHRA; CDR2 reads YSYEKL. V lost 3 bases to trimming and J lost 0 bases, with 11 bases between them. CDR3 DNA sequence: TGCGCCAGCAGCCACCCCGGGGGCATGAACACTGAAGCTTTCTTT. The encoded protein is CASSHPGGMNTEAFF.

This clonotype was seen only a few times. CDR3 sequence: CSVDLGLEETQYF. CDR3 nucleotide sequence: TGCAGCGTTGATTTGGGGTTAGAGGAGACCCAGTACTTC. The chain employs TRBV29-1 and TRBJ2-5; D remains ambiguous. The CDR3 spans 13 residues. Trimming took 3 bases from V and 5 from J, leaving 13 bases between them. The germline V gene has CDR1 SQVTM and CDR2 ANQGSEA.

The rearrangement joins TRBV10-3 to TRBJ2-7, with D possibly matching TRBD1 (6 bases). V was clipped by 9 bases and J by 0 bases, with 9 bases between them. Germline-derived CDR1 and CDR2 are ENHRY and SYGVKD. The CDR3 extends over 12 amino acids. Written as DNA, the CDR3 is TGTGCCATTAGGGGGAACTCCTACGAGCAGTACGTC. Residues: CAIRGNSYEQYV.

This clonotype was seen a few times. The chain couples TRBV4-2 to TRBJ2-5; D tentatively fits TRBD1 or TRBD2 (6 bases each). Trimming removed 1 base from V and 3 bases from J, with 15 bases in between. The germline gives CDR1 LGHNA, CDR2 YNFKEQ. The CDR3 runs to 16 residues. CDR3 nucleotide sequence: TGTGCCAGCAGCCAAGTTTGGGGGGCGGACGAAGAGACCCAGTACTTC. Encoded protein: CASSQVWGADEETQYF.

The chain uses TRBV7-8 and TRBJ2-7; D not certain. Trimming left V 6 bases short and J 4 bases short, with 10 bases between. Germline lookup yields CDR1 SGHVS and CDR2 FQNEAQ. This CDR3 spans 12 amino acids. Here the CDR3 reads CASSSPPYEQYF. CDR3 nucleotide sequence: TGTGCCAGCAGTTCACCCCCTTACGAGCAGTACTTC.

The CDR3 DNA follows: TGTGCCAGTACGCTTTCGGGAGCGGGGGGCCCAGATACGCAGTATTTT. Translated: CASTLSGAGGPDTQYF. This chain connects TRBV4-2 to TRBJ2-3; 9 nucleotides agree with TRBD2. Germline lookup yields CDR1 LGHNA and CDR2 YNFKEQ. The J segment lost 4 bases and the V segment lost 9 bases, leaving 14 bases of the junction unmatched. The CDR3 loop spans 16 amino acids.

In its sample, this clonotype was seen a few times. The chain carries TRBV2 and TRBJ2-1; 10 bases agree with TRBD2. The CDR3 totals 15 residues. V gave up 5 bases and J gave up 9 bases; unmatched junction bases: 10. CDR1 and CDR2 from the germline V gene are SNHLY and FYNNEI. Here the CDR3 reads CASSPLSGGAIEQFF. The CDR3 region has the DNA TGTGCCAGCAGTCCCTTAAGCGGGGGGGCGATTGAGCAGTTCTTC.

This clonotype has just a few counts. The chain carries TRBV7-9 and TRBJ2-7, with unresolved D. This CDR3 has 12 amino acids. Germline lookup yields CDR1 SEHNR and CDR2 FQNEAQ (reference sequence). V dropped 2 bases and J dropped 5 bases, with 7 bases sitting between them. This CDR3 is CASSLNADEQYF. Here the CDR3 DNA reads TGTGCCAGCAGCTTAAACGCGGACGAGCAGTACTTC.

This clonotype has more than one count but fewer than ten. The CDR3: CASSLDLRSGQFF. CDR3 nucleotides: TGTGCCAGCAGCTTAGACCTACGGTCGGGGCAGTTCTTC. The V call is TRBV11-2, the J call TRBJ2-1; D call uncertain. Germline assignment: CDR1 SGHAT and CDR2 FQNNGV. The length of the CDR3 is 13 residues. Trimming stripped 0 bases from V and 12 bases from J, with 12 bases between.

This clonotype was seen repeatedly, ten times or more. The chain recombines TRBV5-1 with TRBJ2-2; a weak D match, TRBD2 (7 bases). The CDR3 covers 16 residues. Trimming removed 7 bases at V and 6 bases at J, with 22 bases between. Germline V gives CDR1 SGHRS, CDR2 YFSETQ. CDR3 protein: CASLPGGGPVPGELFF. DNA for the CDR3: TGCGCCAGCCTACCGGGGGGCGGACCGGTCCCCGGGGAGCTGTTTTTT.

CDR3 bases: TGCAGTGCTAGAGATTCCTCCAACCCAGGATCTGGCTACACCTTC. It is translated as CSARDSSNPGSGYTF. This chain links TRBV20-1 with TRBJ1-2, with D unresolved. The CDR3 runs to 15 residues. V was pared by 0 bases and J by 7 bases, with 18 bases between. Germline V gives CDR1 DFQATT, CDR2 SNEGSKA (reference sequence).

This clonotype came up many times. The CDR3 reads CASSYSPDSSYEQYF. CDR3 DNA sequence: TGTGCCAGCAGTTACTCGCCGGACAGCTCCTACGAGCAGTACTTC. The chain joins TRBV6-2 or TRBV6-3 to TRBJ2-7, with D possibly TRBD1 on 6 matching bases. This CDR3 region has 15 residues. V dropped 0 bases and J dropped 0 bases, with 9 bases sitting between them. Germline V CDR1 and CDR2: MNHEY, SVGEGT.

This clonotype was recorded a few times. J is TRBJ2-1 and V is TRBV5-1; a weak D match, TRBD2 (5 bases). This CDR3 contains 15 residues. Germline values: CDR1 SGHRS, CDR2 YFSETQ. Trimming shortened V by 7 bases and J by 3 bases, and 17 bases separated the two germline ends. The CDR3 protein is CASAPPPGSYNEQFF. The CDR3 region has the DNA TGCGCCAGCGCCCCCCCCCCGGGGAGCTACAATGAGCAGTTCTTC.

V usage is TRBV12-3 or TRBV12-4 and J usage is TRBJ1-2; D is ambiguous. V lost 3 bases and J 0 bases, leaving 11 bases between the germline ends. The CDR3 contains 15 residues. The CDR3 nucleotides are TGTGCCAGCAGTTTGTTACTCCGAGCTAACTATGGCTACACCTTC. Protein sequence: CASSLLLRANYGYTF.